This record concerns one TCR beta chain sequence. Its antigen is undetermined. The data derive from a study of regulatory T cells in long-lasting Graves disease. Overall study findings and caveats: Peripheral blood alone, not thyroid tissue, underwent study.

Assembly of TCR beta libraries relied on iRepertoire HTBI primers together with Arm-PCR of CDR3 regions. MiXCR, run by TCRdb on the multiplex PCR reads, gives a single entry per CDR3 protein. The data contain roughly 610,000 distinct CDR3 sequences, less than 20% of them seen just once; the ten biggest clones take up roughly 18%. Sample time point: newly diagnosed GD, antithyroid drugs for less than 3 months. RNA isolated from PBMCs was used to make the TCR library. These records were also assigned to another study, of T cells in Graves' hyperthyroidism and ophthalmopathy. That study reports: Ophthalmopathy, which appeared later, was predicted by the model a median around 6 months before onset.

The specimen comprised peripheral blood mononuclear cells (PBMCs), sampled at new diagnosis, from a patient treated with antithyroid drugs. This sequence originates from a young woman with Graves disease.

The CDR3 DNA reads TGTGCCAGCTCACCACTCTCTCTAGCGGGAGTGGAACACAATGAGCAGTTCTTC. Its translation: CASSPLSLAGVEHNEQFF. This chain links TRBV18 with TRBJ2-1, with 10 bases lining up with TRBD2. Germline V gene lookup returns CDR1 KGHSH and CDR2 LQKENI. CDR3 length equals 18 residues. Trimming at V came to 1 base and at J to 5 bases, leaving 11 bases not matched to a gene.